This T cell receptor beta chain was sequenced during a study of T cells after yellow fever vaccination. For the study at large: Tscm, CM, EM and EMRA memory subsets were sorted by CD3, CD45RA, CCR7 and CD95. Fractions of low cell number were prepared using SMART-Seq v4 Ultra Low Input. Findings of the study overall: FACS-sorted repertoires could harbor abundant contaminating bulk-population clonotypes.

The sample holds many counts of this clonotype. Template switching by 5'RACE produced TCR cDNA, adding a universal primer site and UMIs. From the 5' RACE reads, TCRdb called clonotypes with MiXCR, one entry per CDR3 protein. This table holds tens of thousands of distinct CDR3 sequences, 4.5% found once. CDR3 length: 16 amino acids. CDR1 and CDR2 from the germline V gene are SGHTA and FQGNSA. With 2 bases removed from V and 2 bases from J, the gap between germline ends came to 13 bases. This clonotype was sampled from a man aged 18 to 30 who received the YFV17D yellow fever vaccine. Sequenced material: PBMCs, either bulk or a sorted T-cell subset (CD4+, CD8+, memory, or dextramer-sorted; not recorded which), taken on the day of the yellow fever booster vaccination. The rearrangement joins TRBV7-2 to TRBJ2-1, with a tentative D call TRBD1 (6 bases). For the CDR3, the DNA is TGTGCCAGCAGCTTATTGCTAGGGGGTCCCTACAATGAGCAGTTCTTC. Its translation is CASSLLLGGPYNEQFF.